This record looks at one T cell receptor (beta chain) sequence and its context. These data come from a study of blood T cell repertoires in COVID-19. Whole-study context: There were acute and convalescent COVID-19 samples, and they came from the United States, Italy and Spain. PBMCs, B-cell-depleted T cells, or T cells provided the cDNA or gDNA that made up the material.

The V end lost 1 base, the J end lost 2 bases, and 7 bases lay between the germline ends. Germline values: CDR1 SGHNT, CDR2 YYREEE (reference sequence). The length of the CDR3 is 13 residues. In the source study's methods: Using reference gene primer amplification, nucleated cell counts were estimated. The assay was immunoSEQ multiplex PCR, and TCRdb's table has in-frame clones only and misses some. V, J and clone size reflect that table, while D and trimming were determined from the DNA. The table includes around 150,000 clones, roughly 80% detected once. Sequencing used peripheral blood. The receptor was isolated from a man between 45 and 60 years old with acute or convalescent COVID-19. V is TRBV5-4 and J is TRBJ2-7, with a possible D match to TRBD2 (5 bases). This CDR3 reads CASSLSGTYEQYF. In DNA, the CDR3 is TGTGCCAGCAGCTTGTCGGGGACCTACGAGCAGTACTTC.